The 4 T cell receptor delta chains below were found in one sample sequenced in a study of γδ T cells in repeated Plasmodium falciparum infection (dated by TCRdb to the early 2020s). Vgamma9/Vdelta2+ and Vdelta2-negative gammadelta T cell populations were flow-sorted from peripheral blood mononuclear cells for bulk TCR repertoire analysis. The method behind the library was multiplex PCR. The sequencing machine was an Illumina MiSeq. In TCRdb, clones were called once more from the public reads by CATT, and rows of identical DNA were later combined. The table for this sample lists more than 70,000 delta-chain clones; 0.9% to 1% of them were counted only once. In total, the top ten clones hold roughly 9.5% of the sample. Sequenced input: gamma-delta T cells from blood. These receptors were taken from a pool of human donors (malaria-infected and uninfected, not separated).

This clone was counted only a few times. A far larger clone is only one base removed, so a read error is likely. The V gene call reads TRDV1; no J gene was called; the tabulated D call, TRDD3, remains unverified against the DNA. Looked up from germline, CDR1 is TSWWSYY and CDR2 is QGS. The CDR3 is 18 amino acids. The CDR3 is CALGDPGDWGLSSYKLIF. CDR3 coding DNA: TGTGCTCTTGGGGACCCGGGGGACTGGGGGCTATCCTCCTATAAACTCATTTTT.

Notes on this clone: This probably arose from a read error, given a far larger clone one base away. Other DNA sequences in this sample translate to the same CDR3. The chain uses TRDV1 and TRDJ1; the D call may be TRDD2 or TRDD3 (8 bases each). TCRdb leaves out the J gene; it was filled in here by matching the DNA to germline. CDR1 and CDR2 from the germline V gene are TSWWSYY and QGS. The CDR3 loop spans 19 amino acids. In nucleotides, the CDR3 is TGTGCTCTTGGGGAACCCTCATCCTTCCTAAAGGGGGGATATGATACACTCATCTTT. Its protein is CALGEPSSFLKGGYDTLIF.

This clone was recorded a few times. This likely stems from a read error, as it lies one base from a far larger clone. Other DNA sequences in the sample encode the same CDR3. The chain combines TRDV2 with TRDJ1; 11 bases align to TRDD3. The J gene is not listed in TCRdb, so it was assigned here from a DNA match to germline. Germline V CDR1 and CDR2: GEAIGNYY, EKD. The CDR3 spans 18 residues. CDR3 protein: CACDTVFGGYARSDKLIF. The CDR3 DNA reads as TGCGCCTGTGACACGGTATTTGGGGGATACGCTCGGAGTGATAAACTCATCTTT.

For this clone: TCRdb's entry gives the protein of a much larger clone, which mismatches this DNA's translation at residue 4, likely from a read error; the protein reported here is translated from the DNA. The chain has TRDV1 and TRDJ1; possibly TRDD2 or TRDD3 for D (5 bases each). The CDR3 sequence is 16 residues long. CDR1 and CDR2 from the germline V gene are TSWWSYY and QGS. The CDR3 protein is CALWDLRGEVTDKLIF. DNA for the CDR3: TGTGCTCTTTGGGACCTACGAGGGGAAGTCACCGATAAACTCATCTTT.